This T cell receptor beta chain was sequenced for a study of T-cell memory formation after mild COVID-19. Via MiXCR, TCRdb re-called the 5' RACE reads, giving one row per CDR3 protein. This sample yields hundreds of thousands of distinct CDR3 sequences, of which about a fifth are seen a single time; around 13% belongs to the top ten. This clonotype has more than one count but fewer than ten. Trimming left V 3 bases short and J 1 base short, with 10 bases between. This CDR3 has 15 amino acids. Per germline, CDR1 KGHSH and CDR2 LQKENI. Sequencing input: PBMCs or a T cell subset sorted from them (not recorded which). This rearrangement joins TRBV18 to TRBJ2-1; weak D call: TRBD1 (5 bases). This TCR was recovered from an adult woman who had mild COVID-19 (a few samples of this study predate the infection). Cell type and time point are not known. This CDR3 is CASSPIQVSYNEQFF. CDR3 coding DNA: TGTGCCAGCTCACCTATACAGGTATCCTACAATGAGCAGTTCTTC.